The 24 T cell receptor beta chains listed next were all sequenced from one sample in a study of CD4 T cell repertoires in COVID-19 (dated by TCRdb to the early 2020s). Uncultured memory T cell samples were subjected to sequencing directly after ex vivo isolation. Library prep was done by the immunoSEQ multiplex PCR assay. Here the immuneACCESS table is served through TCRdb, limited to in-frame sequences with V and J called. Missing clones are a known gap in these copies; in checked studies unresolved V genes cover under half, and the rest lacks a known reason. This sample is represented by over 20,000 clones; 80% to 90% of them were singletons. The ten largest clones take up approximately 0.6% of the sample. The sequencing used central memory CD4+ T cells from blood, collected before the COVID-19 pandemic. The cell subset or site label on this specimen signifies: CD4+ T central memory cells. Receptor source: a human donor who had COVID-19.

This clone was seen once. The rearrangement joins TRBV5-1 to TRBJ1-2; TRBD1 agrees at 7 bases. The CDR3 covers 15 residues. CDR1 and CDR2 (germline): SGHRS, YFSETQ. Unmatched junction bases numbered 11, after V lost 1 base and J lost 8 bases. CDR3 in amino acids: CASSLTSGTAEGYTF. CDR3 DNA sequence: TGCGCCAGCAGCTTGACCTCAGGGACAGCTGAAGGCTACACCTTC.

The chain employs TRBV10-3 and TRBJ2-7; 10 nucleotides align to TRBD1. Germline assignment: CDR1 ENHRY and CDR2 SYGVKD. The CDR3 has 14 residues. V lost 4 bases and J lost 6; bases outside the gene matches: 6. CDR3 DNA sequence: TGTGCCATCAGTGGGACGGACAGGGGGGGCGAGCAGTACTTC. It is translated as CAISGTDRGGEQYF.

This clone has a single count. The chain joins TRBV27 to TRBJ2-1; TRBD2 is a possible D gene (5 bases). From germline, CDR1 is MNHEY and CDR2 SMNVEV (reference sequence). The CDR3 sequence is 13 residues long. Trimming left V 5 bases short and J 9 bases short, with 14 bases between. The CDR3 sequence is CASSLGLWGEQFF. The CDR3 region has the DNA TGTGCCAGCAGTCTCGGACTCTGGGGTGAGCAGTTCTTC.

The chain is built from TRBV7-2 and TRBJ1-1; no definite D call. There are 13 residues in the CDR3. V gave up 6 bases and J gave up 3 bases, with 11 bases separating them. Germline CDR1 SGHTA, CDR2 FQGNSA. The CDR3 here is CASRVDRDTEAFF. CDR3 sequence (DNA): TGTGCCAGCAGGGTTGACCGGGACACTGAAGCTTTCTTT.

The chain employs TRBV7-2 and TRBJ1-6, with a possible D match to TRBD1 (6 bases). The CDR3 contains 14 residues. V was clipped by 2 bases and J by 9 bases, with 11 bases between them. Per germline, CDR1 SGHTA and CDR2 FQGNSA. The CDR3 spells CASSLSGQSSPLHF. The CDR3 DNA is TGTGCCAGCAGCTTATCGGGACAAAGTTCACCCCTCCACTTT.

This clone has only a few counts. The same CDR3 also results from other DNA sequences found in this sample. The chain uses TRBV19 and TRBJ1-1; no clear D gene. The V gene lost 3 bases and the J gene lost 3 bases, with 8 bases spanning the gap. Germline values: CDR1 LNHDA, CDR2 SQIVND (reference sequence). This CDR3 has 13 residues. The CDR3 loop reads CASSIGRDTEAFF. The CDR3 coding sequence is TGTGCCAGTAGTATTGGGAGGGACACTGAAGCTTTCTTT.

V and J are TRBV7-9 and TRBJ1-4; TRBD1 agrees at 8 bases. The CDR3 is 16 residues long. V was pared by 1 base and J by 8 bases, with 9 bases of the junction left unmatched. Germline CDR1 SEHNR, CDR2 FQNEAQ (reference sequence). CDR3 coding DNA: TGTGCCAGCAGCTTAGAGGCGCGACAGGGGAGCGAAAAACTGTTTTTT. It codes for CASSLEARQGSEKLFF. The full variable domain, rest sourced from reference TRBV7-9 and TRBJ1-4, is DTGVSQNPRHKITKRGQNVTFRCDPISEHNRLYWYRQTLGQGPEFLTYFQNEAQLEKSRLLSDRFSAERPKGSFSTLEIQRTEQGDSAMYLCASSLEARQGSEKLFFGSGTQLSVL.

The J gene is TRBJ2-5, the V gene TRBV10-2; D may be TRBD1 (6 bases). This CDR3 contains 14 residues. V lost 2 bases and J lost 5, with 12 bases in between. The germline V gene has CDR1 WSHSY and CDR2 SAAADI. CDR3 loop: CASSEQGTHETQYF. In DNA, the CDR3 is TGCGCCAGCAGTGAGCAGGGGACCCATGAGACCCAGTACTTC.

This clone was counted a single time. The CDR3 DNA is TGTGCCAGCAGTCCTGCGGGGGTCCCGGAGGGAACAGATACGCAGTATTTT. Encoded protein: CASSPAGVPEGTDTQYF. The chain carries TRBV27 and TRBJ2-3; 7 nucleotides align to TRBD2. The CDR3 contains 17 residues. V dropped 5 bases and J dropped 3; count of bases not matched to a gene: 14. Germline assignment: CDR1 MNHEY and CDR2 SMNVEV (reference sequence).

The chain couples TRBV7-6 to TRBJ2-1; 7 bases fit TRBD2. This CDR3 is built from 16 residues. V gave up 4 bases and J gave up 0 bases; unmatched junction bases: 6. CDR1 is SGHVS, CDR2 FNYEAQ, per germline. CDR3 coding DNA: TGTGCCAGCAGCTGGATGGGGGGGAGCTCCTACAATGAGCAGTTCTTC. Translated: CASSWMGGSSYNEQFF.

J is TRBJ1-3 and V is TRBV2, with 7 bases identical to TRBD1. V lost 8 bases and J lost 6; bases outside the gene matches: 13. Germline assignment: CDR1 SNHLY and CDR2 FYNNEI. The CDR3 extends over 15 amino acids. The CDR3 reads CASGQPRGQKNTIYF. CDR3 DNA: TGTGCCAGCGGCCAGCCGAGGGGGCAGAAAAACACCATATATTTT.

The V call is TRBV15, the J call TRBJ1-2; 8 positions agree with TRBD1. CDR1 LNHNV and CDR2 YYDKDF come from the germline V gene (reference sequence). The V gene end was trimmed by 0 bases and the J gene end by 5 bases; junction bases not matched to a gene: 2. The CDR3 loop spans 14 amino acids. CDR3 bases: TGTGCCACCAGCAGAGAAGGACAGGGTTATGGCTACACCTTC. It specifies CATSREGQGYGYTF.

The chain couples TRBV18 to TRBJ1-1; D is undetermined. The CDR3 loop spans 14 amino acids. The germline gives CDR1 KGHSH, CDR2 LQKENI. With 5 bases removed from V and 1 base from J, the gap between germline ends came to 11 bases. Here the CDR3 reads CASSSGIENTEAFF. CDR3 sequence (DNA): TGTGCCAGCTCATCAGGCATCGAGAACACTGAAGCTTTCTTT.

This chain joins TRBV6-1 and TRBJ1-2, with 8 nucleotides matching TRBD1. This CDR3 has 16 residues. The J segment lost 5 bases and the V segment lost 2 bases, leaving 10 bases of the junction unmatched. Germline loops: CDR1 MNHNS, CDR2 SASEGT. The CDR3 is CASSEQGQGSRYGYTF. The CDR3 nucleotides are TGTGCCAGCAGTGAACAAGGACAGGGCTCGCGATATGGCTACACCTTC.

In its sample, this clone was seen once. The V call is TRBV5-1, the J call TRBJ1-4; TRBD1 agrees at 10 bases. Losses at the gene ends were 0 bases for V and 7 bases for J; bases not matched to a gene: 3. This CDR3 region has 15 residues. Germline V gene data show CDR1 as SGHRS and CDR2 as YFSETQ. The CDR3 reads CASSLDRTGGEKLFF. The CDR3 DNA sequence: TGCGCCAGCAGCTTGGACCGGACAGGGGGTGAAAAACTGTTTTTT.

This chain connects TRBV9 to TRBJ1-1; 8 bases map to TRBD1. From germline, CDR1 is SGDLS and CDR2 YYNGEE. This CDR3 contains 14 residues. V was pared by 3 bases and J by 4 bases, with 5 bases of the junction left unmatched. The CDR3 sequence: CASSAQGGGTEAFF. CDR3 nucleotides: TGTGCCAGCAGCGCACAGGGGGGAGGCACTGAAGCTTTCTTT.

CDR3 protein: CASSPPPGVYEQYF. DNA for the CDR3: TGTGCCAGCTCACCACCCCCAGGGGTCTACGAGCAGTACTTC. J is TRBJ2-7 and V is TRBV18, with a weak D call TRBD1 (6 bases). This CDR3 spans 14 amino acids. Germline V gives CDR1 KGHSH, CDR2 LQKENI. V gave up 0 bases and J gave up 3 bases, with 9 bases separating them.

The chain couples TRBV5-1 to TRBJ2-2; D call uncertain. V lost 0 bases, J lost 1 base, and 10 bases lay in between. CDR3 length: 16 amino acids. Looked up from germline, CDR1 is SGHRS and CDR2 is YFSETQ. For the CDR3, the DNA is TGCGCCAGCAGCTTGGGCGGCAGACTGAACACCGGGGAGCTGTTTTTT. It translates to CASSLGGRLNTGELFF.

V is TRBV12-5 and J is TRBJ2-7, with 8 bases that match TRBD1. With V trimmed by 6 bases and J by 2 bases, 3 bases remained unmatched. The germline V gene encodes CDR1 LGHNT and CDR2 FRNRAP. The CDR3 spans 13 residues. The CDR3 sequence: CASGPDRAYEQYF. In DNA, the CDR3 is TGTGCTAGTGGCCCGGACAGGGCCTACGAGCAGTACTTC.

The chain combines TRBV7-7 with TRBJ2-7, with 12 bases lining up with TRBD2. V lost 5 bases to trimming and J lost 0 bases; unmatched junction nucleotides: 11. CDR1 and CDR2 from the germline V gene are SSHAT and FNYEAQ (reference sequence). The CDR3 loop spans 18 amino acids. CDR3 in amino acids: CASSRRGPSGRASYEQYF. The CDR3 nucleotides are TGTGCCAGCAGCCGGCGGGGGCCTAGCGGGAGGGCCTCCTACGAGCAGTACTTC.

The chain is built from TRBV4-1 and TRBJ1-5, with D possibly TRBD1 on 5 matching bases. V gave up 3 bases and J gave up 1 base, with 10 bases separating them. This CDR3 region has 15 residues. CDR1 is MGHRA, CDR2 YSYEKL, per germline. The CDR3 region is CASSQTQVSNQPQHF. The CDR3 DNA follows: TGCGCCAGCAGCCAGACACAGGTGAGCAATCAGCCCCAGCATTTT.

Remarks on this clone: The same CDR3 can be traced to other DNA sequences in this sample. This chain uses TRBV6-1 with TRBJ2-1; the match to TRBD2 covers 12 bases. The CDR3 spans 16 residues. V dropped 3 bases and J dropped 2; count of bases not matched to a gene: 2. Germline lookup yields CDR1 MNHNS and CDR2 SASEGT. The CDR3 is CASSDPSGGAYNEQFF. DNA of the CDR3: TGTGCCAGCAGTGACCCTAGCGGGGGGGCCTACAATGAGCAGTTCTTC.

DNA for the CDR3: TGTGCCAGCAGCGCAGAACCGGGACAGGGGGCATCTGGCACTGAAGCTTTCTTT. Encoded protein: CASSAEPGQGASGTEAFF. This rearrangement joins TRBV4-2 to TRBJ1-1, with TRBD1 matching 12 bases. The V segment lost 5 bases and the J segment 4 bases; nucleotides outside the gene matches: 14. This CDR3 spans 18 amino acids. Germline V gene sequence: CDR1 LGHNA, CDR2 YNFKEQ.

The chain employs TRBV2 and TRBJ2-5, with TRBD2 matching 7 bases. Germline values: CDR1 SNHLY, CDR2 FYNNEI. V trimming: 7 bases; J trimming: 4 bases; junction bases outside the gene matches: 15. The CDR3 is made up of 16 amino acids. CDR3 loop: CASTPVGEGLGETQYF. The CDR3 nucleotides are TGTGCCAGCACCCCCGTGGGGGAGGGCCTGGGAGAGACCCAGTACTTC. Filled out from reference TRBV2 and TRBJ2-5, the complete variable domain reads EPEVTQTPSHQVTQMGQEVILRCVPISNHLYFYWYRQILGQKVEFLVSFYNNEISEKSEIFDDQFSVERPDGSNFTLKIRSTKLEDSAMYFCASTPVGEGLGETQYFGPGTRLLVL.